This T cell receptor beta chain derives from a study of blood T cell repertoires in COVID-19. In the study overall: The samples span acute and convalescent COVID-19 from the United States, Italy and Spain. T cells, B-cell-depleted T cells, or PBMCs provided the cDNA or gDNA that served as material.

Original analysis: Researchers report that nucleated cell counts were estimated from reference gene primer amplification. Sequenced by immunoSEQ multiplex PCR; TCRdb stores in-frame clones only, minus some. That table supplies the V and J calls and clone size; D and trimming were determined from the DNA. The sample records under 55,000 clones, under 85% being singletons. This CDR3 has 13 amino acids. Germline loops: CDR1 SNHLY, CDR2 FYNNEI. V lost 4 bases and J 5 bases, leaving 11 bases between the germline ends. The sequence was collected from a woman of 80 years or more with acute or convalescent COVID-19. The genes are TRBV2 and TRBJ1-2; a weak D match, TRBD1 (6 bases). The specimen sequenced was peripheral blood. The CDR3 loop is CASSVQTGYGYTF. CDR3 sequence (DNA): TGTGCCAGCAGTGTCCAGACAGGATATGGCTACACCTTC.